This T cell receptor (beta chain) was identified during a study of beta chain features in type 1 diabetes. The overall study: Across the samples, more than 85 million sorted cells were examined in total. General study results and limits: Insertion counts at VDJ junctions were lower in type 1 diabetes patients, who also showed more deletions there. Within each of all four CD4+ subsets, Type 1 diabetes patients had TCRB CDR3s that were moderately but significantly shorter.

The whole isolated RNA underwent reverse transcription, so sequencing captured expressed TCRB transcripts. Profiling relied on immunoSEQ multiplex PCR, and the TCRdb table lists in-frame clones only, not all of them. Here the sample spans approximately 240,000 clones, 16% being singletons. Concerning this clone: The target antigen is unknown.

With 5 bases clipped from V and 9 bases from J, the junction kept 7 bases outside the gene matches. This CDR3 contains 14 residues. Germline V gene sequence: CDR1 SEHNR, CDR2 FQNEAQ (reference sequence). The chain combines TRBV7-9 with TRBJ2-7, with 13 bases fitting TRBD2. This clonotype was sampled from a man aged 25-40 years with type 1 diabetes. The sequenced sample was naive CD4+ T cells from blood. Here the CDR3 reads CASSQTGTSGMQYF. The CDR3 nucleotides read TGTGCCAGCAGCCAGACCGGGACTAGCGGGATGCAGTACTTC.